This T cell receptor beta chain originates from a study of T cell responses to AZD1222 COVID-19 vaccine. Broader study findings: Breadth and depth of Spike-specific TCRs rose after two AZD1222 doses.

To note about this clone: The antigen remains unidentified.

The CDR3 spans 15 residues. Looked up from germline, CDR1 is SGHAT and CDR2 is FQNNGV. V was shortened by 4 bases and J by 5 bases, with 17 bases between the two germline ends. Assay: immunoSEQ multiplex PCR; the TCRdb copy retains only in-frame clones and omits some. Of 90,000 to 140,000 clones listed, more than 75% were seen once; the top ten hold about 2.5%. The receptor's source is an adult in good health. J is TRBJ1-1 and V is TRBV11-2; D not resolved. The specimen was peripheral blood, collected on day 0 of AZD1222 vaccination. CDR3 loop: CASSSQKELDTEAFF. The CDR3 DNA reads TGTGCCAGCAGCTCTCAAAAGGAGCTAGATACTGAAGCTTTCTTT.